This TCR beta chain stems from a study of cytomegalovirus exposure and HLA in healthy donors. Study at large: HLA-typed donors were the source of approximately 80 million unique TCRs, which an early data release held. Study findings and constraints: Researchers catalogued around 150 TCR beta chains as cytomegalovirus-associated. Researchers reported in a later analysis that common viral pathogens appeared linked to several top clusters.

The PCR contained 60 Vbeta and 13 Jbeta primers. Clones were read by immunoSEQ multiplex PCR, and TCRdb kept only the in-frame ones, dropping some. The sample lists under 300,000 clones, about 80% seen once, with roughly 7.4% in the top ten. The CDR3 is 11 amino acids. Germline assignment: CDR1 SGHDT and CDR2 YYEEEE. The germline V and J ends were trimmed by 3 bases and 15 bases, with 13 bases remaining between them. As to this clone: As yet, its antigen is unknown.

At the time of sampling, donors were nominally healthy, though unrecorded immune exposures were likely. The source is a woman aged 60-75 years in good health and CMV-seropositive. The sequenced material came from PBMCs. This chain links TRBV5-6 with TRBJ2-1, with D tentatively TRBD2 (6 bases). In nucleotides, the CDR3 is TGTGCCAGCAGCTCAGGACTATGGTGGTTCTTC. Protein: CASSSGLWWFF.